This TCR beta chain was captured in a study of shared clonotypes between healthy human individuals. This clone has more than one count but fewer than ten. Clones were read by immunoSEQ multiplex PCR, and TCRdb kept only the in-frame ones, dropping some. The sample records more than 2,000,000 clones, 85% to 95% being singletons. This CDR3 is 14 amino acids long. CDR1 and CDR2 from the germline V gene are SGHRS and YFSETQ. V lost 0 bases and J 2 bases, leaving 7 bases between the germline ends. The chain employs TRBV5-1 and TRBJ2-3, with TRBD1 as a possible D gene (6 bases). The sequencing input was naive CD4+ T cells from PBMCs. Subset meaning: CD45RA+ positively selected. The TCR sequence derives from a man aged 18 to 29 in good health. Some clones in this sample may be carry-over from other donors' samples. The CDR3 DNA reads as TGCGCCAGCAGCTTGGAGGGGGTCACAGATACGCAGTATTTT. Its translation: CASSLEGVTDTQYF. The whole variable domain, remainder taken from reference TRBV5-1 and TRBJ2-3, is KAGVTQTPRYLIKTRGQQVTLSCSPISGHRSVSWYQQTPGQGLQFLFEYFSETQRNKGNFPGRFSGRQFSNSRSEMNVSTLELGDSALYLCASSLEGVTDTQYFGPGTRLTVL.